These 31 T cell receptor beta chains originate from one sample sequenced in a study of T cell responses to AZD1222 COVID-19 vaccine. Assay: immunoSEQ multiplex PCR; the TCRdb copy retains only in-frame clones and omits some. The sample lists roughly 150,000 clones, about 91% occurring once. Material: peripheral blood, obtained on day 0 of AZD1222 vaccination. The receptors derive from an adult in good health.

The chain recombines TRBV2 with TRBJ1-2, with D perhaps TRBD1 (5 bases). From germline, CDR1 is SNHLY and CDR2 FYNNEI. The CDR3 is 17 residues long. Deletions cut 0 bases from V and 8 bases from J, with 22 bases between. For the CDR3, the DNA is TGTGCCAGCAGTGAAGCGGGGTGGCAGGGTGGTGGCTTAGGCTACACCTTC. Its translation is CASSEAGWQGGGLGYTF.

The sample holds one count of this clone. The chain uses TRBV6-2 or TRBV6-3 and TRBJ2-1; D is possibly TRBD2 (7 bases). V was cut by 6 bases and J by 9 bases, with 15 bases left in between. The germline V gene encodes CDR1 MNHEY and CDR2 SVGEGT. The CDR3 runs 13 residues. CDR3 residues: CASSAGGQGEQFF. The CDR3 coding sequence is TGTGCCAGCAGCGCCGGGGGGCAGGGTGAGCAGTTCTTC.

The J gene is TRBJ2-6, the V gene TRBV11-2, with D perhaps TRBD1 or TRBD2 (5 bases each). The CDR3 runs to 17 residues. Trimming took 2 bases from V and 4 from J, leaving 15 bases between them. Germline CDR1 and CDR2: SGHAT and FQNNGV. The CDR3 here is CASSLLSGTPGANVLTF. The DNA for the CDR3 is TGTGCCAGCAGCTTACTGTCCGGGACCCCCGGGGCCAACGTCCTGACTTTC.

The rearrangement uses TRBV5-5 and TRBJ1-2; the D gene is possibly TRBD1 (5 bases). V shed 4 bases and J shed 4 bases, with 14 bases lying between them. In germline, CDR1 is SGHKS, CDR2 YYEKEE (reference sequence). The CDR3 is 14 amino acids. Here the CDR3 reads CASSKTAPIYGYTF. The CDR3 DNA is TGTGCCAGCAGCAAGACAGCCCCTATCTATGGCTACACCTTC.

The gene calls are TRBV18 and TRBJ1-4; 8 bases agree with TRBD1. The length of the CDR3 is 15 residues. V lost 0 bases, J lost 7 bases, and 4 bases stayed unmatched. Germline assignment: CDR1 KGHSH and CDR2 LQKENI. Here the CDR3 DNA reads TGTGCCAGCTCACCACCCCAGGGGGCGAGTGAAAAACTGTTTTTT. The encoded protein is CASSPPQGASEKLFF.

The CDR3 sequence is CASSGGGMNTEAFF. The CDR3 nucleotides read TGTGCCAGCAGCGGAGGGGGGATGAACACTGAAGCTTTCTTT. This sequence joins TRBV5-4 and TRBJ1-1; the D gene is possibly TRBD1 (6 bases). The V end lost 4 bases, the J end lost 0 bases, and 10 bases lay between the germline ends. Per germline, CDR1 SGHNT and CDR2 YYREEE (reference sequence). The length of the CDR3 is 14 residues.

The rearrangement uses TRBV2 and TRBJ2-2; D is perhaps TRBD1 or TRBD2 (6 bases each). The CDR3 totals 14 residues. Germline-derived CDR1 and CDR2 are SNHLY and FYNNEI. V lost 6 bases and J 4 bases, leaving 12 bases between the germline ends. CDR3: CASRTRGGTGELFF. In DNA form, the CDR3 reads TGTGCCAGCAGGACCAGGGGAGGCACCGGGGAGCTGTTTTTT.

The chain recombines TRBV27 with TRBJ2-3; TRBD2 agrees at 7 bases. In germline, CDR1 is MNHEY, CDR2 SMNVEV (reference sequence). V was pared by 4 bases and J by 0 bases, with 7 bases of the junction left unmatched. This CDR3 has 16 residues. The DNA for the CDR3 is TGTGCCAGCAGTTCCCTGCGCGGGAGCAGCACAGATACGCAGTATTTT. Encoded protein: CASSSLRGSSTDTQYF.

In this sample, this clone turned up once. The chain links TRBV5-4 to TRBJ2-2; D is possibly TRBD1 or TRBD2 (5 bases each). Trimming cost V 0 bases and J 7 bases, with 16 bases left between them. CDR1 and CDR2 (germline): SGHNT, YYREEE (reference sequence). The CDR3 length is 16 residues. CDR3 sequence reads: CASSLAGAGRVGELFF. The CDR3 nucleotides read TGTGCCAGCAGCTTGGCCGGGGCAGGGAGAGTCGGGGAGCTGTTTTTT.

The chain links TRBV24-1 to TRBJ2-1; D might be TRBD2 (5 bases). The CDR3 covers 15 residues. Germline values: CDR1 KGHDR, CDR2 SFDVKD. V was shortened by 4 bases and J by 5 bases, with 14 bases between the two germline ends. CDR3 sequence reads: CATSEGSSWHNEQFF. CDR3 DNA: TGTGCCACCAGTGAAGGGAGTAGTTGGCACAATGAGCAGTTCTTC.

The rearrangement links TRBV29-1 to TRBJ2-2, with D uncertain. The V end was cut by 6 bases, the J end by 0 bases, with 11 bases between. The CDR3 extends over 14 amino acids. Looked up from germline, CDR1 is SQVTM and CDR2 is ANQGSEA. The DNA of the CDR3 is TGCAGCGTATGGTCGGAAACGAACACCGGGGAGCTGTTTTTT. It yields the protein CSVWSETNTGELFF.

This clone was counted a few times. The CDR3 loop reads CASSLRGPFGEQYF. CDR3 sequence (DNA): TGCGCCAGCAGCTTAAGGGGGCCCTTTGGAGAGCAGTACTTC. The chain joins TRBV5-1 to TRBJ2-7, with TRBD1 matching over 7 bases. The CDR3 has 14 amino acids. Germline values: CDR1 SGHRS, CDR2 YFSETQ. After removal of 2 bases from V and 7 bases from J, the junction contained 9 bases not matched to a gene.

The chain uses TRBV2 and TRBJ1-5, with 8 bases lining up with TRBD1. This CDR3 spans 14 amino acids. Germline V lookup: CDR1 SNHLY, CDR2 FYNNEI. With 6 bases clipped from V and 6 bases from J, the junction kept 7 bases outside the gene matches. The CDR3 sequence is CASREYRGAQPQHF. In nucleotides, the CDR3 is TGTGCCAGCAGAGAATACAGGGGGGCTCAGCCCCAGCATTTT.

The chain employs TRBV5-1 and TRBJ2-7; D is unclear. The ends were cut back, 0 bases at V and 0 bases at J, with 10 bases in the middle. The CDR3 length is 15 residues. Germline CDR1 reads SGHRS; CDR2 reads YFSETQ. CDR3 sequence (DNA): TGCGCCAGCAGCTTGGAGGGTTTGAGCTCCTACGAGCAGTACTTC. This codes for CASSLEGLSSYEQYF. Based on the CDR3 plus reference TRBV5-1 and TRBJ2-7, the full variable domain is KAGVTQTPRYLIKTRGQQVTLSCSPISGHRSVSWYQQTPGQGLQFLFEYFSETQRNKGNFPGRFSGRQFSNSRSEMNVSTLELGDSALYLCASSLEGLSSYEQYFGPGTRLTVT.

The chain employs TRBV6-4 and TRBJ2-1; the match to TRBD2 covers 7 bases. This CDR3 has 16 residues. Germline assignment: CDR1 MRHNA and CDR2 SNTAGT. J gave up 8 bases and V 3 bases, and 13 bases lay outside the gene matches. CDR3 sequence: CASSEGIIGRVDEQFF. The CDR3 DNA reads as TGTGCCAGCAGTGAAGGAATTATTGGGAGGGTCGATGAGCAGTTCTTC.

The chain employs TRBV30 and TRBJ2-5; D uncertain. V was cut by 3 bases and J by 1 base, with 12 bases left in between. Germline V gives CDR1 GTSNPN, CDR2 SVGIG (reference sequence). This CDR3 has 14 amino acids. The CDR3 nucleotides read TGTGCCTGGAGCCTCGGGCAGGCCCAAGAGACCCAGTACTTC. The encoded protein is CAWSLGQAQETQYF.

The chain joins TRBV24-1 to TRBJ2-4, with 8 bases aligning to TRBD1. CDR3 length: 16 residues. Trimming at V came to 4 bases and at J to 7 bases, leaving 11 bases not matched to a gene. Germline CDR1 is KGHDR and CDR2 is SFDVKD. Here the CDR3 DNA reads TGTGCCACCAGTGAGAACGACAGGGGCCGGGCGAACATTCAGTACTTC. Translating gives CATSENDRGRANIQYF.

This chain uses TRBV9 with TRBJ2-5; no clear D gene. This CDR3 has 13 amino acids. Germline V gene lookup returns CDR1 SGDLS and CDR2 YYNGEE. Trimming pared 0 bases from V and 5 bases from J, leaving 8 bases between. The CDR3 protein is CASSVGAGETQYF. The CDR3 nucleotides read TGTGCCAGCAGCGTAGGTGCCGGGGAGACCCAGTACTTC.

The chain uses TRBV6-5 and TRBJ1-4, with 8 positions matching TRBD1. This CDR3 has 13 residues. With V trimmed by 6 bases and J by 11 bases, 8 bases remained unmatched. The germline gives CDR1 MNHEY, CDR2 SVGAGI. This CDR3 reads CASRTTGVGKLFF. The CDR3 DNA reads TGTGCCAGCAGGACGACAGGGGTGGGGAAACTGTTTTTT.

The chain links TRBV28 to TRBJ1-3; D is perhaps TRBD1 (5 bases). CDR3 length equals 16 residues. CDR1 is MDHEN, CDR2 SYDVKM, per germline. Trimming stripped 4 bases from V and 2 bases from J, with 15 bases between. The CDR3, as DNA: TGTGCCAGCAGTTCTCCAGACAGTGGGACTGGAAACACCATATATTTT. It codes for CASSSPDSGTGNTIYF.

The CDR3 DNA reads TGTGCCAGCAGCGGGTTCTGTCCCATTTCAATTACTGAAGCTTTCTTT. This translates into CASSGFCPISITEAFF. The chain couples TRBV3-1 (or the pseudogene TRBV3-2) to TRBJ1-1; D remains ambiguous. Germline V lookup: CDR1 LGHDT, CDR2 YNNKEL (reference sequence). Trimming cost V 5 bases and J 5 bases, with 21 bases left between them. The CDR3 has 16 amino acids.

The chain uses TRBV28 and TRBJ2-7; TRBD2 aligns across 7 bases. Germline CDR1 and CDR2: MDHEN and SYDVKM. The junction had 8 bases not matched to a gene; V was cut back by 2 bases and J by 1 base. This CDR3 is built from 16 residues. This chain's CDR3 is CASSLLGGTISYEQYF. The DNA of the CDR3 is TGTGCCAGCAGTTTACTTGGAGGGACTATTTCCTACGAGCAGTACTTC.

CDR3 DNA: TGTGCCAGCGTAGGGACGGCTGAAGCTTTCTTT. It specifies CASVGTAEAFF. The chain is built from TRBV2 and TRBJ1-1; TRBD1 is a possible D gene (5 bases). The CDR3 length is 11 residues. From germline, CDR1 is SNHLY and CDR2 FYNNEI. V lost 8 bases and J lost 6, with 10 bases in between.

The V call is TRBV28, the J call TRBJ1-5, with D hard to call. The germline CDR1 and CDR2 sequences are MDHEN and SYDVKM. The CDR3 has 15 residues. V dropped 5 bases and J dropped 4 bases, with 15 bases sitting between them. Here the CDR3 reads CASSLLPSWNQPQHF. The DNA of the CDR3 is TGTGCCAGCAGTCTTCTACCTAGCTGGAATCAGCCCCAGCATTTT.

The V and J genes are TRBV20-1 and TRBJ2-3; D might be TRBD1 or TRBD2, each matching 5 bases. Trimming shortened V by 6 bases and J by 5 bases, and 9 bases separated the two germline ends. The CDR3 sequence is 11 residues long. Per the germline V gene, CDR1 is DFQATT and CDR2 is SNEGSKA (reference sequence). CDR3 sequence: CSAGELDTQYF. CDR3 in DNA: TGCAGTGCGGGGGAGTTAGATACGCAGTATTTT.

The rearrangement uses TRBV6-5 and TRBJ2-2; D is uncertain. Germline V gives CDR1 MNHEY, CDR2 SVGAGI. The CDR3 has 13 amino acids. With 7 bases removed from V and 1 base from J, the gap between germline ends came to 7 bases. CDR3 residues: CASNHQNTGELFF. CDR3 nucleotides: TGTGCCAGCAATCACCAGAACACCGGGGAGCTGTTTTTT.

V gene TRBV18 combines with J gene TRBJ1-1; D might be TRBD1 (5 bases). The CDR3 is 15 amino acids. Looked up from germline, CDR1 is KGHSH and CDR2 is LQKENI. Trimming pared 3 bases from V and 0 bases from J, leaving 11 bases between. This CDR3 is CASSPIQDMNTEAFF. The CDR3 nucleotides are TGTGCCAGCTCACCTATACAGGATATGAACACTGAAGCTTTCTTT.

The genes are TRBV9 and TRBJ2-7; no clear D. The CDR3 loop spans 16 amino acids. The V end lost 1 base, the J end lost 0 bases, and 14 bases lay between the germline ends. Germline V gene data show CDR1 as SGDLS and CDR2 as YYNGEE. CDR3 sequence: CASSVRPSAYSYEQYF. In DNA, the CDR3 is TGTGCCAGCAGCGTAAGGCCGAGCGCGTACTCCTACGAGCAGTACTTC.

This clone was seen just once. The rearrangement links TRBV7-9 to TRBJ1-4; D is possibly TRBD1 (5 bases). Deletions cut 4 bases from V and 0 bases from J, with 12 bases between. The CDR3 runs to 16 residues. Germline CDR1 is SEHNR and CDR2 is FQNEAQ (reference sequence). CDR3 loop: CASSYPGTPTNEKLFF. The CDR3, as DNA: TGTGCCAGCAGCTATCCGGGGACCCCAACTAATGAAAAACTGTTTTTT.

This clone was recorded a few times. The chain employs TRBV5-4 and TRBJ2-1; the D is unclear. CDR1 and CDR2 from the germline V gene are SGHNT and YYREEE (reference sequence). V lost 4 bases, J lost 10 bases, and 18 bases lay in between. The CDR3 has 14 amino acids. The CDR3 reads CASSVNTRLPEQFF. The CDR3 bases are TGTGCCAGCAGCGTGAACACTCGGCTCCCAGAGCAGTTCTTC.

The CDR3: CASRPPPGAGTEAFF. For the CDR3, the DNA is TGTGCCAGCAGACCTCCCCCAGGGGCAGGGACTGAAGCTTTCTTT. V gene TRBV6-5 combines with J gene TRBJ1-1; possible D gene TRBD1, 6 bases. Trimming left V 6 bases short and J 5 bases short, with 19 bases between. In germline, CDR1 is MNHEY, CDR2 SVGAGI. This CDR3 is built from 15 residues.